The 30 T cell receptor beta chains given below trace back to one sample, sequenced in a study of regulatory T cells in long-lasting Graves disease. Time point denoted: newly diagnosed GD, antithyroid drugs for less than 3 months. Scientists built the TCR library using RNA that was extracted from PBMCs. iRepertoire HTBI primers and Arm-PCR of CDR3 regions built TCR beta libraries. TCRdb reanalysed the multiplex PCR reads using MiXCR and keeps one entry per CDR3 protein. The sample shows hundreds of thousands of distinct CDR3 sequences, around an eighth of them seen only once. These data were likewise used in another study, on T cells in Graves' hyperthyroidism and ophthalmopathy.

Source: peripheral blood mononuclear cells (PBMCs), taken at new diagnosis, from a patient treated with antithyroid drugs. Receptors originate from a man in his thirties or forties with Graves disease.

In its sample, this clonotype was seen many times. The chain uses TRBV10-3 and TRBJ1-5; 8 nucleotides agree with TRBD1. V shed 3 bases and J 4 bases; nucleotides not matched to a gene: 8. There are 16 residues in the CDR3. Germline CDR1 reads ENHRY; CDR2 reads SYGVKD. DNA of the CDR3: TGTGCCATCAGTGACCCGCGGACAGGGTCGAATCAGCCCCAGCATTTT. Translation gives CAISDPRTGSNQPQHF.

The genes are TRBV11-2 and TRBJ2-7; TRBD2 agrees at 9 bases. The J segment lost 3 bases and the V segment lost 5 bases, leaving 5 bases of the junction unmatched. From germline, CDR1 is SGHAT and CDR2 FQNNGV. The CDR3 totals 14 residues. In nucleotides, the CDR3 is TGTGCCAGCAGCGCCCTAGCGGGACACTACGAGCAGTACTTC. It codes for CASSALAGHYEQYF.

This clonotype was picked up a small number of times. The genes are TRBV13 and TRBJ2-3; D is perhaps TRBD2 (6 bases). Germline values: CDR1 PRHDT, CDR2 FYEKMQ (reference sequence). The length of the CDR3 is 16 residues. Trimming shortened V by 2 bases and J by 4 bases, and 16 bases separated the two germline ends. The CDR3 spells CASSLMTSGFPDTQYF. The CDR3 DNA reads as TGTGCCAGCAGCTTAATGACTAGTGGGTTCCCAGATACGCAGTATTTT.

This clonotype has a count of ten or more. This chain joins TRBV2 and TRBJ2-1; 7 bases fit TRBD2. V lost 2 bases and J lost 4; bases outside the gene matches: 8. The length of the CDR3 is 16 residues. Per germline, CDR1 SNHLY and CDR2 FYNNEI. The CDR3 protein is CASSEPRGSGYNEQFF. CDR3 bases: TGTGCCAGCAGTGAACCCCGCGGGAGTGGTTACAATGAGCAGTTCTTC. Full variable domain (rest looked up from reference TRBV2 and TRBJ2-1): EPEVTQTPSHQVTQMGQEVILRCVPISNHLYFYWYRQILGQKVEFLVSFYNNEISEKSEIFDDQFSVERPDGSNFTLKIRSTKLEDSAMYFCASSEPRGSGYNEQFFGPGTRLTVL.

Ten or more counts support this clonotype. V usage is TRBV28 and J usage is TRBJ2-7, with TRBD2 matching 14 bases. J gave up 0 bases and V 8 bases, and 0 bases lay outside the gene matches. In germline, CDR1 is MDHEN, CDR2 SYDVKM. The CDR3 length is 14 residues. CDR3 coding DNA: TGTGCCAGCGGGACTAGCGGGAGCTCCTACGAGCAGTACTTC. Its translation: CASGTSGSSYEQYF.

In this sample, this clonotype turned up many times. This chain joins TRBV2 and TRBJ1-4; TRBD1 is a possible D gene (6 bases). The CDR3 length is 15 residues. The germline gives CDR1 SNHLY, CDR2 FYNNEI. V was pared by 3 bases and J by 0 bases, with 8 bases between. The CDR3 spells CASSEGTTTNEKLFF. DNA of the CDR3: TGTGCCAGCAGTGAGGGGACAACAACTAATGAAAAACTGTTTTTT.

The J gene is TRBJ2-3, the V gene TRBV20-1, with a tentative D call TRBD2 (6 bases). Trimming shortened V by 1 base and J by 3 bases, and 11 bases separated the two germline ends. The CDR3 sequence is 14 residues long. CDR1 and CDR2 from the germline V gene are DFQATT and SNEGSKA (reference sequence). The CDR3 nucleotides read TGCAGTGCTAGAGCGGGAGTGAGAACAGATACGCAGTATTTT. It yields the protein CSARAGVRTDTQYF.

The chain joins TRBV4-1 to TRBJ1-2; TRBD1 agrees at 8 bases. Looked up from germline, CDR1 is MGHRA and CDR2 is YSYEKL. The CDR3 has 16 amino acids. Trimming took 1 base from V and 6 from J; bases not matched to a gene: 10. The CDR3, as DNA: TGCGCCAGCAGCCAAGGGTTCGGCAGGGGGCTTGATGGCTACACCTTC. This gives the protein CASSQGFGRGLDGYTF.

This clonotype was counted at least ten times. This chain joins TRBV24-1 and TRBJ2-1; 11 bases map to TRBD2. Germline CDR1 and CDR2: KGHDR and SFDVKD. With 3 bases clipped from V and 4 bases from J, the junction kept 7 bases outside the gene matches. CDR3 length equals 17 residues. CDR3 sequence reads: CATSDAVAGGSYNEQFF. CDR3 DNA: TGTGCCACCAGTGATGCTGTAGCGGGAGGGTCATACAATGAGCAGTTCTTC.

Ten or more counts support this clonotype. This chain connects TRBV27 to TRBJ2-7; a weak D match, TRBD1 (7 bases). The germline V gene has CDR1 MNHEY and CDR2 SMNVEV (reference sequence). The CDR3 has 14 residues. V shed 7 bases and J shed 2 bases, with 15 bases lying between them. CDR3 loop: CASKRAGGPYEQYF. CDR3 sequence (DNA): TGTGCCAGCAAGAGAGCAGGGGGGCCCTACGAGCAGTACTTC.

The chain is built from TRBV5-4 and TRBJ2-3, with TRBD2 matching over 7 bases. The CDR3 runs to 12 residues. Trimming at V came to 6 bases and at J to 8 bases, leaving 6 bases not matched to a gene. Germline CDR1 SGHNT, CDR2 YYREEE (reference sequence). The CDR3: CASTAGEATQYF. In nucleotides, the CDR3 is TGTGCCAGCACCGCGGGAGAGGCTACGCAGTATTTT.

This clonotype has at least ten counts. The chain recombines TRBV20-1 with TRBJ2-1, with unresolved D. The length of the CDR3 is 14 residues. Per germline, CDR1 DFQATT and CDR2 SNEGSKA (reference sequence). Trimming shortened V by 1 base and J by 2 bases, and 9 bases separated the two germline ends. The CDR3: CSARGSRTYNEQFF. The CDR3 nucleotides are TGCAGTGCTAGAGGCTCAAGAACCTACAATGAGCAGTTCTTC.

This clonotype was seen many times. J is TRBJ2-2 and V is TRBV7-9; maybe TRBD2 (6 bases). The CDR3 loop spans 14 amino acids. The germline V and J ends were trimmed by 6 bases and 4 bases, with 12 bases remaining between them. Per germline, CDR1 SEHNR and CDR2 FQNEAQ (reference sequence). This chain's CDR3 is CASRSGGVTGELFF. The CDR3 bases are TGTGCCAGCAGATCTGGAGGGGTCACCGGGGAGCTGTTTTTT.

The rearrangement joins TRBV27 to TRBJ2-7, with TRBD1 matching 7 bases. From germline, CDR1 is MNHEY and CDR2 SMNVEV (reference sequence). CDR3 length: 13 amino acids. J lost 5 bases, V lost 3 bases, and 4 bases had no gene match. The CDR3 loop is CASSLDRQDEQYF. CDR3 nucleotides: TGTGCCAGCAGTTTGGACAGGCAGGACGAGCAGTACTTC.

This clonotype occurred a few times. The chain links TRBV30 to TRBJ1-3; D is possibly TRBD1 (6 bases). This CDR3 spans 15 amino acids. The germline V gene encodes CDR1 GTSNPN and CDR2 SVGIG (reference sequence). Trimming removed 3 bases at V and 4 bases at J, with 16 bases between. CDR3 sequence reads: CAWRDRDTLGNTIYF. CDR3 bases: TGTGCCTGGAGAGACCGGGACACATTGGGAAACACCATATATTTT.

This clonotype was recorded many times. The chain links TRBV7-9 to TRBJ1-1; no firm D call. Germline values: CDR1 SEHNR, CDR2 FQNEAQ (reference sequence). The CDR3 is 13 amino acids. Trimming stripped 5 bases from V and 4 bases from J, with 11 bases between. CDR3 residues: CASSGDLGTEAFF. The CDR3, as DNA: TGTGCCAGCAGCGGCGACTTGGGCACTGAAGCTTTCTTT.

The chain joins TRBV12-3 or TRBV12-4 to TRBJ2-4, with 7 bases identical to TRBD1. The CDR3 is 14 amino acids. J lost 6 bases, V lost 3 bases, and 5 bases had no gene match. This CDR3 is CASSFQQGLNIQYF. DNA of the CDR3: TGTGCCAGCAGTTTCCAACAGGGGCTAAACATTCAGTACTTC.

This chain connects TRBV18 to TRBJ1-3; perhaps TRBD1 as D (6 bases). The V end was cut by 2 bases, the J end by 5 bases, with 10 bases between. CDR1 is KGHSH and CDR2 is LQKENI in the germline V gene. This CDR3 is built from 14 residues. The CDR3 bases are TGTGCCAGCTCACCAAGGACAGAAAGAAACACCATATATTTT. It codes for CASSPRTERNTIYF.

This clonotype was seen only a few times. J is TRBJ2-3 and V is TRBV7-2, with D unresolved. Trimming removed 6 bases from V and 5 bases from J, with 9 bases in between. Germline V gene sequence: CDR1 SGHTA, CDR2 FQGNSA. The CDR3 covers 12 residues. In DNA form, the CDR3 reads TGTGCCAGCAGTTCGTACATAGATACGCAGTATTTT. Its protein is CASSSYIDTQYF.

The table lists this clonotype with a few counts. The chain is built from TRBV14 and TRBJ2-7; TRBD2 matches 14 bases. Per germline, CDR1 SGHDN and CDR2 FVKESK. This CDR3 is 16 amino acids long. Unmatched junction bases numbered 3, after V lost 1 base and J lost 4 bases. DNA for the CDR3: TGTGCCAGCAGCCAAGGGACTAGCGGGAGGCGGTACGAGCAGTACTTC. Translating gives CASSQGTSGRRYEQYF. Supplemented by reference TRBV14 and TRBJ2-7, the full variable domain reads EAGVTQFPSHSVIEKGQTVTLRCDPISGHDNLYWYRRVMGKEIKFLLHFVKESKQDESGMPNNRFLAERTGGTYSTLKVQPAELEDSGVYFCASSQGTSGRRYEQYFGPGTRLTVT.

This clonotype occurred many times. The V and J genes are TRBV12-3 or TRBV12-4 and TRBJ1-1; the D gene is possibly TRBD1 (6 bases). The V end was cut by 2 bases, the J end by 11 bases, with 15 bases between. The CDR3 has 13 amino acids. CDR3 in amino acids: CASSLRQVVRAFF. The CDR3 DNA reads as TGTGCCAGCAGTTTAAGACAGGTGGTAAGGGCTTTCTTT.

This chain links TRBV29-1 with TRBJ2-1, with 11 nucleotides matching TRBD2. The germline V gene has CDR1 SQVTM and CDR2 ANQGSEA. This CDR3 comprises 12 residues. The junction had 3 bases not matched to a gene; V was cut back by 5 bases and J by 9 bases. The CDR3 nucleotides read TGCAGCGTTCTAGCGGGAGGTGCTGAGCAGTTCTTC. Protein: CSVLAGGAEQFF.

This clonotype was found many times. The J gene is TRBJ2-7, the V gene TRBV29-1, with D perhaps TRBD2 (5 bases). There are 13 residues in the CDR3. Germline V gene data show CDR1 as SQVTM and CDR2 as ANQGSEA. Between the trimmed V and J ends, which lost 5 bases and 7 bases, there was a span of 18 bases. Here the CDR3 DNA reads TGCAGCGTTCATCCGCTAGCCGAGAGAGAGCAGTACTTC. Amino acid sequence: CSVHPLAEREQYF.

In this sample, this clonotype turned up many times. The chain couples TRBV15 to TRBJ2-2; 7 positions match TRBD1. This CDR3 comprises 18 residues. Germline V lookup: CDR1 LNHNV, CDR2 YYDKDF (reference sequence). The junction had 15 bases not matched to a gene; V was cut back by 8 bases and J by 0 bases. DNA for the CDR3: TGTGCCACCGTGGCCCCGGGACAGAAACCTCCGAACACCGGGGAGCTGTTTTTT. Its protein is CATVAPGQKPPNTGELFF.

The rearrangement joins TRBV12-3 or TRBV12-4 to TRBJ2-3; 14 positions agree with TRBD2. The V gene end was trimmed by 4 bases and the J gene end by 2 bases; junction bases not matched to a gene: 11. This CDR3 is 19 amino acids long. CDR3 bases: TGTGCCAGCAGTTCCTTACCGGGACTAGCGGGAGACCTCACAGATACGCAGTATTTT. It translates to CASSSLPGLAGDLTDTQYF.

The table lists this clonotype with many counts. The V gene is TRBV5-1, the J gene TRBJ2-1, with 15 nucleotides matching TRBD2. CDR1 is SGHRS, CDR2 YFSETQ, per germline. This CDR3 region has 19 residues. J gave up 6 bases and V 4 bases, and 14 bases lay outside the gene matches. CDR3: CASSTTLGLAGGGGNEQFF. The CDR3 DNA is TGCGCCAGCAGCACGACGCTAGGACTAGCGGGAGGGGGAGGCAATGAGCAGTTCTTC.

In regard to this clonotype: Given a much more abundant clone one base away, this may be a read error. The chain carries TRBV12-3 or TRBV12-4 and TRBJ2-3, with 9 bases that match TRBD2. The ends lost 6 bases at V and 4 bases at J; junction bases unmatched: 5. This CDR3 is built from 14 residues. CDR3 loop: CASSSGTSSDTQYF. The CDR3 nucleotides read TGTGCCAGCAGCTCCGGGACTAGCTCAGATACGCAGTATTTT.

This clonotype came up a few times. CDR3 sequence (DNA): TGTGCCAGCAGTGATCCGGCGTTGACCTACAATGAGCAGTTCTTC. Its translation is CASSDPALTYNEQFF. This sequence joins TRBV25-1 and TRBJ2-1; D is unclear. CDR1 MGHDK and CDR2 SYGVNS come from the germline V gene. The ends were cut back, 3 bases at V and 2 bases at J, with 11 bases in the middle. The CDR3 contains 15 residues.

The J gene is TRBJ2-5, the V gene TRBV29-1, with D possibly TRBD2 on 6 matching bases. Per the germline V gene, CDR1 is SQVTM and CDR2 is ANQGSEA. The V gene lost 3 bases and the J gene lost 13 bases, with 15 bases spanning the gap. The CDR3 contains 11 residues. CDR3 residues: CSVEERAAPYF. DNA for the CDR3: TGCAGCGTTGAGGAGCGGGCGGCCCCGTACTTC.

This clonotype has ten or more counts. The chain combines TRBV11-2 with TRBJ2-2, with no clear D. V gave up 0 bases and J gave up 2 bases, with 4 bases separating them. The CDR3 has 14 residues. The germline gives CDR1 SGHAT, CDR2 FQNNGV. CDR3: CASSLEYNTGELFF. The CDR3 DNA reads TGTGCCAGCAGCTTAGAATATAACACCGGGGAGCTGTTTTTT.